This T cell receptor (beta chain) was sequenced during a study of blood T cell repertoires in COVID-19. Study-wide context: Spain, Italy and the United States supplied samples that represented acute and convalescent COVID-19. Sources were T cells, B-cell-depleted T cells, or PBMCs; the material itself was cDNA or gDNA.

Germline V lookup: CDR1 SGHTA, CDR2 FQGNSA. The CDR3 is 15 amino acids. The germline V and J ends were trimmed by 0 bases and 7 bases, with 13 bases remaining between them. Original processing methods: It was from reference gene primer amplification that nucleated cell counts were estimated. Repertoires were generated with immunoSEQ multiplex PCR, while TCRdb's copy carries only in-frame clones and drops some. V and J calls and clone size follow that table, whereas D and trimming were derived from the DNA. The sample contains over 250,000 clones, about 87% of which appear only once. The material sequenced was peripheral blood. The source is a man aged 60 to 69 who had recovered from COVID-19. The rearrangement joins TRBV7-2 to TRBJ2-4; possibly TRBD1 for D (7 bases). CDR3 residues: CASSLASTGRNIQYF. CDR3 sequence (DNA): TGTGCCAGCAGCTTAGCATCGACAGGGAGGAACATTCAGTACTTC.